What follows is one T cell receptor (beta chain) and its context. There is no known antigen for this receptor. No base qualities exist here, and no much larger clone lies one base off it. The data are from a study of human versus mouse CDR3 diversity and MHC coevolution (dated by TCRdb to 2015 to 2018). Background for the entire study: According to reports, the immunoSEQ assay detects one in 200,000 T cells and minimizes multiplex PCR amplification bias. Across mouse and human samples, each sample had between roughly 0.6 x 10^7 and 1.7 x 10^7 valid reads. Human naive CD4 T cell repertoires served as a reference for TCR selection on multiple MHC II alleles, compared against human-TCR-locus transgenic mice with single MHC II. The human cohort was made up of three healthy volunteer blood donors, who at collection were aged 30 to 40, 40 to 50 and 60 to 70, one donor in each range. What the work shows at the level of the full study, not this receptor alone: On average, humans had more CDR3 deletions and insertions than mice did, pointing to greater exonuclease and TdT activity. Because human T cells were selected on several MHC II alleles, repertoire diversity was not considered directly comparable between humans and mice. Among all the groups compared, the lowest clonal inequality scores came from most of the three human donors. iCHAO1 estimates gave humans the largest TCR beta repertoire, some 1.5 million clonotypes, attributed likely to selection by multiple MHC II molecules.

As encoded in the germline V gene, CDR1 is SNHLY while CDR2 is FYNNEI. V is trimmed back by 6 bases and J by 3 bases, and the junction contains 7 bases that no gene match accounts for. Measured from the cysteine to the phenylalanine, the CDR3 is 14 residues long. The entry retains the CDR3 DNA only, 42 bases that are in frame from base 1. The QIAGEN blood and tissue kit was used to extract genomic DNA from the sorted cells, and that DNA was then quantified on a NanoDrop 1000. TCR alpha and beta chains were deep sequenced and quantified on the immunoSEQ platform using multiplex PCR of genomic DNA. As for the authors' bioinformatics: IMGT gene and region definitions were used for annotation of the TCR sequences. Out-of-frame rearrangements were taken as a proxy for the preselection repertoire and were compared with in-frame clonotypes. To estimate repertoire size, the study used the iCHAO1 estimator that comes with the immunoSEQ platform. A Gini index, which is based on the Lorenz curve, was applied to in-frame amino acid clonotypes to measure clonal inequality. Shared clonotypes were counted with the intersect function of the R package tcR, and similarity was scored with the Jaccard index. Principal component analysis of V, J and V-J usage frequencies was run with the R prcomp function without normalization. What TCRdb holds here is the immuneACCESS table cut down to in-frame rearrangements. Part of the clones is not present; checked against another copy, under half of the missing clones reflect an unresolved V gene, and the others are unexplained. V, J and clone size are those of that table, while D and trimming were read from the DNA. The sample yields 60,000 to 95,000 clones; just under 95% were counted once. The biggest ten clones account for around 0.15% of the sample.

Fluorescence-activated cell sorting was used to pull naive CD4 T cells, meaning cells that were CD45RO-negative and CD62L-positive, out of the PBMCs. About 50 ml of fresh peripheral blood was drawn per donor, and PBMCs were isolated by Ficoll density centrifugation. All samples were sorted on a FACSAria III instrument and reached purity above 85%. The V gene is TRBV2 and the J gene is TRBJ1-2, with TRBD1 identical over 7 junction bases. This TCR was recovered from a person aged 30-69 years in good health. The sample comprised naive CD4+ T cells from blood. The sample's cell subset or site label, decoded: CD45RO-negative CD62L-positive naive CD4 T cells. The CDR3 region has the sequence CASSKNRGDYGYTF. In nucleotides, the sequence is TGTGCCAGCAGCAAAAACAGGGGAGACTATGGCTACACCTTC. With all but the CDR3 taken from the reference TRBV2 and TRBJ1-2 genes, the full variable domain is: EPEVTQTPSHQVTQMGQEVILRCVPISNHLYFYWYRQILGQKVEFLVSFYNNEISEKSEIFDDQFSVERPDGSNFTLKIRSTKLEDSAMYFCASSKNRGDYGYTFGSGTRLTVV.